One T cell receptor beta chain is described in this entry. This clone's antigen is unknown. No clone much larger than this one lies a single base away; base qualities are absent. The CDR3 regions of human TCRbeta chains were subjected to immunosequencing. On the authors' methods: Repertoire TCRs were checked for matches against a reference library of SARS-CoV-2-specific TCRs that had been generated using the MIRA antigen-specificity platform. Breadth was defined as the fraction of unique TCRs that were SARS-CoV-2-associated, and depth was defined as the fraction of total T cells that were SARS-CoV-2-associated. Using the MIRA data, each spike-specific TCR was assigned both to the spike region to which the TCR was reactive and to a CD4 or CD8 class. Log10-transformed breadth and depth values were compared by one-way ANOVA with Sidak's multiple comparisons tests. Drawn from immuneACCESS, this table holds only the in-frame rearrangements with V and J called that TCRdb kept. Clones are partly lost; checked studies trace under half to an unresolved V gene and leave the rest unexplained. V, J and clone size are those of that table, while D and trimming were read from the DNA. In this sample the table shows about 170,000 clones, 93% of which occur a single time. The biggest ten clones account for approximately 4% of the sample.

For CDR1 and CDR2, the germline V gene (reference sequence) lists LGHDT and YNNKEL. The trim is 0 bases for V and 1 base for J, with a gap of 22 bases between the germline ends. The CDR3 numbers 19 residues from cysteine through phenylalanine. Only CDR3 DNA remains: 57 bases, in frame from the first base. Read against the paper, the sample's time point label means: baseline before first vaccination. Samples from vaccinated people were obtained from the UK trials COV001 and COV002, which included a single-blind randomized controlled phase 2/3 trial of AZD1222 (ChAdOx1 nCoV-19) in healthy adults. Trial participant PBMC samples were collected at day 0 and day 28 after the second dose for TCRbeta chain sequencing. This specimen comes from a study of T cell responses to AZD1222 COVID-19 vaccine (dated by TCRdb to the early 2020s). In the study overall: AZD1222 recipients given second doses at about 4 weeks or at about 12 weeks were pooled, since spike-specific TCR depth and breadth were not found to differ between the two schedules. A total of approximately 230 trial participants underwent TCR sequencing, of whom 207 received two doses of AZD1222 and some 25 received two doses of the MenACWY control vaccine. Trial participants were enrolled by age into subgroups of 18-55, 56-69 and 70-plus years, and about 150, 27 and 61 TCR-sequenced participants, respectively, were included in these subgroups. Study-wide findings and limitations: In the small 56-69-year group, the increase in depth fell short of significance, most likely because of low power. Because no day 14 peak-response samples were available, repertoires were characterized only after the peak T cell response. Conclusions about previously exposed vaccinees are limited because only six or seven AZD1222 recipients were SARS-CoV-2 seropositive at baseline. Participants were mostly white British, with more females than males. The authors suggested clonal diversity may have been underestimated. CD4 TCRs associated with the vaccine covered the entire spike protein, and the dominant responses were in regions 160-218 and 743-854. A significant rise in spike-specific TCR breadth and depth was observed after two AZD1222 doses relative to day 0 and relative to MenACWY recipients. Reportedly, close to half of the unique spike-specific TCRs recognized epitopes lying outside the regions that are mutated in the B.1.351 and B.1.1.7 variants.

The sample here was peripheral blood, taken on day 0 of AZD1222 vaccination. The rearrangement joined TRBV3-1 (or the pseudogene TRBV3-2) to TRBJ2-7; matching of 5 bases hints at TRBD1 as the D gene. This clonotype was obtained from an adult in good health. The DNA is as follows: TGTGCCAGCAGCCAAGACTCGACCCCGACAGCTGTCGGATCCTACGAGCAGTACTTC. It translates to CASSQDSTPTAVGSYEQYF.